This T cell receptor beta chain was captured by sequencing in a study of T-cell reconstitution after alpha-beta-depleted transplantation in children. Study-level points and caveats: Recipient T cells and thymic progenitors that survived were the source of the high TCRbeta diversity seen at day 60 in some patients. Approximately two months post-transplant, alpha-beta T cells reportedly originated from several hundred expanded graft clones. When one year had passed after transplant, most T-cell counts and diversity came from newly produced T cells.

As to this clonotype: Its specificity is not known.

The J segment lost 5 bases and the V segment lost 0 bases, leaving 10 bases of the junction unmatched. This CDR3 spans 17 amino acids. Germline values: CDR1 SGHKS, CDR2 YYEKEE (reference sequence). The TCRbeta library was prepared with unique molecular identifiers. TCRdb used MiXCR to reprocess the PCR reads, holding one entry per CDR3 protein. Of 250,000 to 400,000 distinct CDR3 sequences listed, around 25% are singletons. The specimen was PBMCs, mostly from graft donor cells, collected 180 days after TCRalphabeta/CD19-depleted stem cell transplant. The TCR comes from a male patient younger than 18 who had a stem cell transplant for acute lymphoblastic leukemia, so the T cells may come from the graft donor. The chain has TRBV5-5 and TRBJ1-3, with TRBD1 matching over 8 bases. The CDR3 DNA reads as TGTGCCAGCAGCTTGGCCGTCCCGGGACAGGCCAGAAACACCATATATTTT. Translated: CASSLAVPGQARNTIYF.